The entry that follows covers one T cell receptor (beta chain) sequence. Its target is not known. These data originate in a study of cytomegalovirus exposure and HLA in healthy donors. General observations from the study: An assumption of roughly uniform sequencing depth across donors underlay the presence/absence analyses.

The study ran its PCR with 60 Vbeta and 13 Jbeta primers. Only in-frame clones appear in the TCRdb table, and some are missing; sequencing was by immunoSEQ multiplex PCR. The sample has fewer than 150,000 clones, around 77% seen once. The donors gave bone marrow, and they were healthy. V lost 6 bases and J lost 4, with 12 bases in between. The V gene's germline CDR1 is LNHDA and CDR2 SQIVND (reference sequence). The CDR3 extends over 13 amino acids. The chain links TRBV19 to TRBJ2-5; D remains ambiguous. The clonotype was recovered from a young man in good health and CMV-seronegative. The sample comprised PBMCs. CDR3 sequence: CASRPRPGETQYF. The CDR3 DNA is TGTGCCAGTAGACCCAGACCGGGAGAGACCCAGTACTTC.